This paragraph reports one T cell receptor beta chain. Its antigen is undetermined. Treatment in this sample: oral pan-JAK inhibitor, 5-10 mg twice daily. In alopecia areata patients, both lesional scalp punch biopsies and peripheral blood were collected. The CDR3 runs 16 residues. CDR1 is MNHEY and CDR2 is SMNVEV in the germline V gene (reference sequence). Trimming removed 6 bases from V and 4 bases from J, with 21 bases in between. RNA extraction and reverse transcription yielded cDNA as sequencing template. Some clones are missing from TCRdb's copy, which holds only in-frame ones; the method was immunoSEQ multiplex PCR. The sample shows some 200,000 clones, roughly 50% of them seen only once. The data derive from a study of CD8+ T cells in alopecia areata. Study-level results: Sharing of TCR sequences between patients (possibly for HLA-related reasons) was less clear than in mice. Treatment with tofacitinib significantly lowered scalp clonality and reduced expanded CD8+ clones among the top 100.

This receptor was taken from a human donor with alopecia areata. V gene TRBV27 combines with J gene TRBJ1-1; D perhaps matches TRBD1 (6 bases). The sample in question was CD8+ T cells sorted from blood, obtained at week 24, from a patient treated with tofacitinib. The CDR3 is CASRNYNRAGGTEAFF. CDR3 DNA: TGTGCCAGCAGAAATTATAACAGGGCGGGTGGCACTGAAGCTTTCTTT.